This passage covers 10 T cell receptor beta chains from one sample sequenced in a study of regulatory T cells in long-lasting Graves disease. The time point is: persistent/refractory GD, antithyroid drugs over 5 years with positive TRAb. With RNA extracted from PBMCs as input, the TCR library was made. Through Arm-PCR of CDR3 regions and iRepertoire HTBI primers, TCR beta libraries were built. In TCRdb, the multiplex PCR reads were re-called with MiXCR into one record per CDR3 protein. This table has some 450,000 distinct CDR3 sequences, about 25% appearing once. Here the sequenced sample was peripheral blood mononuclear cells (PBMCs), taken when the disease was refractory, from a patient treated with antithyroid drugs. Receptors were obtained from a female donor with Graves disease.

The chain is built from TRBV5-1 and TRBJ2-4; perhaps D is TRBD1 or TRBD2 (5 bases each). This CDR3 is 16 amino acids long. The V end lost 3 bases, the J end lost 0 bases, and 13 bases lay between the germline ends. Germline V lookup: CDR1 SGHRS, CDR2 YFSETQ. CDR3 in amino acids: CASSWDAEGAKNIQYF. CDR3 nucleotides: TGCGCCAGCAGCTGGGACGCTGAGGGAGCCAAAAACATTCAGTACTTC.

This clonotype showed up many times. This rearrangement joins TRBV28 to TRBJ2-5; tentatively, D is TRBD2 (6 bases). Between the trimmed V and J ends, which lost 2 bases and 7 bases, there was a span of 14 bases. In germline, CDR1 is MDHEN, CDR2 SYDVKM. The CDR3 has 14 residues. In DNA form, the CDR3 reads TGTGCCAGCAGTTTACAGCGGGCCGGGACGACCCAGTACTTC. Its protein product is CASSLQRAGTTQYF. The complete variable domain, with remaining parts taken from reference TRBV28 and TRBJ2-5, reads DVKVTQSSRYLVKRTGEKVFLECVQDMDHENMFWYRQDPGLGLRLIYFSYDVKMKEKGDIPEGYSVSREKKERFSLILESASTNQTSMYLCASSLQRAGTTQYFGPGTRLLVL.

This clonotype showed up many times. V and J are TRBV12-3 or TRBV12-4 and TRBJ1-2; D remains ambiguous. The CDR3 is 13 amino acids. Deletions cut 7 bases from V and 0 bases from J, with 9 bases between. CDR3 nucleotides: TGTGCCAGCACCCTGACACCTAACTATGGCTACACCTTC. Protein: CASTLTPNYGYTF.

This clonotype was observed a few times. The chain recombines TRBV3-1 with TRBJ2-7; 7 bases fit TRBD1. CDR1 LGHDT and CDR2 YNNKEL come from the germline V gene (reference sequence). The CDR3 spans 17 residues. The ends lost 1 base at V and 3 bases at J; junction bases unmatched: 12. The DNA for the CDR3 is TGTGCCAGCAGCCAAGGCCCCCCGGGACAGAGCCGCTACGAGCAGTACTTC. Residues: CASSQGPPGQSRYEQYF.

The chain has TRBV3-1 and TRBJ2-5; 9 bases are a match to TRBD1. This CDR3 contains 15 residues. CDR1 is LGHDT, CDR2 YNNKEL, per germline (reference sequence). The V gene end was trimmed by 1 base and the J gene end by 2 bases; junction bases not matched to a gene: 2. This CDR3 reads CASSQADRGQETQYF. The CDR3 DNA is TGTGCCAGCAGCCAAGCAGACAGGGGGCAAGAGACCCAGTACTTC.

There are many counts of this clonotype. The V call is TRBV7-8, the J call TRBJ2-7; D ambiguous. Germline V gene sequence: CDR1 SGHVS, CDR2 FQNEAQ. Trimming took off 5 bases at V and 0 bases at J, with 11 bases between the two ends. This CDR3 is 14 amino acids long. The chain's CDR3 is CASSPTRLSYEQYF. The CDR3 DNA follows: TGTGCCAGCAGCCCTACCCGCCTCTCCTACGAGCAGTACTTC.

This clonotype came up a few times. The genes are TRBV27 and TRBJ2-2; D perhaps matches TRBD2 (6 bases). The V and J ends lost 2 bases and 7 bases respectively, with 11 bases between them. CDR1 and CDR2 from the germline V gene are MNHEY and SMNVEV (reference sequence). There are 14 residues in the CDR3. As DNA, the CDR3 is TGTGCCAGCAGTTTAGGCGGGGTGGGCGGGGAGCTGTTTTTT. This gives the protein CASSLGGVGGELFF.

The rearrangement joins TRBV30 to TRBJ1-4; no reliable D call. The CDR3 contains 12 residues. V lost 4 bases to trimming and J lost 0 bases, with 3 bases between them. In germline, CDR1 is GTSNPN, CDR2 SVGIG (reference sequence). DNA for the CDR3: TGTGCCTGGACAACAACTAATGAAAAACTGTTTTTT. Translated, it gives CAWTTTNEKLFF.

A note on this clonotype: Mismatch with germline at one junction end may stem from a read error. The chain uses TRBV20-1 and TRBJ2-5, with 9 bases lining up with TRBD2. Germline lookup yields CDR1 DFQATT and CDR2 SNEGSKA (reference sequence). The CDR3 has 15 residues. CDR3 sequence (DNA): TGCAGTGCGCGAGAGGGGACTAGCCCACAAGAGACCCGGTACTTC. Translated, it gives CSAREGTSPQETRYF.

The chain is built from TRBV5-5 and TRBJ2-7, with 12 bases identical to TRBD1. This CDR3 has 15 residues. The germline V gene has CDR1 SGHKS and CDR2 YYEKEE (reference sequence). V dropped 3 bases and J dropped 4; count of bases not matched to a gene: 5. The CDR3 DNA is TGTGCCAGCAGCTGGGGGACAGGGGGCATGTACGAGCAGTACTTC. It specifies CASSWGTGGMYEQYF.